A single sample gave rise to the 8 T cell receptor beta chains below, sequenced in a study of blood T cell repertoires in COVID-19. The data were produced by immunoSEQ multiplex PCR, yet TCRdb's version contains in-frame clones alone and is incomplete. The sample contains approximately 78,000 clones, 83% of which appear only once. Sequencing was carried out using peripheral blood. These receptors all come from a woman at least 80 years old with acute or convalescent COVID-19.

The chain links TRBV6-6 to TRBJ1-1; the match to TRBD1 covers 8 bases. The J segment lost 6 bases and the V segment lost 6 bases, leaving 9 bases of the junction unmatched. Germline-derived CDR1 and CDR2 are MNHNY and SVGAGI (reference sequence). CDR3 size: 14 residues. In DNA form, the CDR3 reads TGTGCCAGCAGCAAAAGACAGGGGCGGGCTGAAGCTTTCTTT. It codes for CASSKRQGRAEAFF.

This chain connects TRBV29-1 to TRBJ2-3, with D maybe TRBD1 (5 bases). CDR1 is SQVTM, CDR2 ANQGSEA, per germline. This CDR3 comprises 15 residues. Between the trimmed V and J ends, which lost 4 bases and 6 bases, there was a span of 20 bases. CDR3 in amino acids: CSVGSWGASRDTQYF. As DNA, the CDR3 is TGCAGCGTTGGAAGCTGGGGCGCGTCACGGGATACGCAGTATTTT.

The chain employs TRBV3-1 (or the pseudogene TRBV3-2) and TRBJ1-2; D remains unclear. CDR3 length: 13 amino acids. The V end lost 0 bases, the J end lost 5 bases, and 7 bases lay between the germline ends. The germline CDR1 and CDR2 sequences are LGHDT and YNNKEL (reference sequence). The CDR3 nucleotides are TGTGCCAGCAGCCAAGAGTTGCGGTATGGCTACACCTTC. Its protein product is CASSQELRYGYTF.

V usage is TRBV3-1 (or the pseudogene TRBV3-2) and J usage is TRBJ2-7, with D perhaps matching TRBD1 (6 bases). The CDR3 has 14 amino acids. Germline V gene sequence: CDR1 LGHDT, CDR2 YNNKEL (reference sequence). V lost 6 bases to trimming and J lost 2 bases, with 14 bases between them. The CDR3 nucleotides are TGTGCCAGCAGACCACAGGGAGAGACCTACGAGCAGTACTTC. Translated, it gives CASRPQGETYEQYF.

The table lists this clone with a few counts. The rearrangement links TRBV2 to TRBJ2-7; D is perhaps TRBD1 (6 bases). Germline CDR1 reads SNHLY; CDR2 reads FYNNEI. The length of the CDR3 is 14 residues. V dropped 4 bases and J dropped 0 bases, with 10 bases sitting between them. CDR3 in DNA: TGTGCCAGCAGTGCCGACAGGTTCTCCTACGAGCAGTACTTC. It translates to CASSADRFSYEQYF.

In this sample, this clone turned up a few times. The chain employs TRBV30 and TRBJ1-1; a possible D gene is TRBD1 (6 bases). This CDR3 contains 13 residues. From germline, CDR1 is GTSNPN and CDR2 SVGIG (reference sequence). The V and J ends lost 1 base and 4 bases respectively, with 10 bases between them. CDR3 region: CAWSAQGPTEAFF. CDR3 sequence (DNA): TGTGCCTGGAGTGCTCAGGGGCCCACTGAAGCTTTCTTT.

As DNA, the CDR3 is TGTGCCAGCTTCAGTACCTCCTACGAGCAGTACTTC. Encoded protein: CASFSTSYEQYF. The chain employs TRBV2 and TRBJ2-7; unclear D gene. In germline, CDR1 is SNHLY, CDR2 FYNNEI. The CDR3 contains 12 residues. The V and J ends lost 8 bases and 0 bases respectively, with 8 bases between them.

This clone was seen only a few times. The V and J genes are TRBV7-3 and TRBJ1-6; D remains unclear. Trimming took off 5 bases at V and 7 bases at J, with 9 bases between the two ends. CDR3 length equals 13 residues. Germline-derived CDR1 and CDR2 are SGHTA and FQGTGA. CDR3 nucleotides: TGTGCCAGCAGCCGGGGTATCAATTCACCCCTCCACTTT. Translating it yields CASSRGINSPLHF.